This T cell receptor (beta chain) comes out of a study of beta chain features in type 1 diabetes. Study-level results: Still unanswered here is whether HLA type influences TCRB rearrangement.

Worth noting for this clone: As yet, its antigen is unknown.

Purities over 98% were achieved in all sorted populations. The authors reverse transcribed all of the isolated RNA, so sequencing captured expressed TCRB transcripts. Sequencing used immunoSEQ multiplex PCR; TCRdb keeps in-frame clones, though not all of them. The table lists 110,000 to 150,000 clones, approximately 9.8% of them singletons, with 0.55% to 0.65% in the top ten. Germline V gene sequence: CDR1 SGHTA, CDR2 FQGNSA. Trimming took off 5 bases at V and 5 bases at J, with 12 bases between the two ends. There are 14 residues in the CDR3. This rearrangement joins TRBV7-2 to TRBJ1-4, with unresolved D. Source material: central memory CD4+ T cells from blood. The source of this sequence is a woman aged 40 to 49 in good health. The CDR3 coding sequence is TGTGCCAGCAGCCCGTCGTACAAAAATGAAAAACTGTTTTTT. Translated: CASSPSYKNEKLFF.